This entry lists 17 T cell receptor beta chains sequenced from one sample in a study of T-cell memory formation after mild COVID-19. TCRdb ran MiXCR on the 5' RACE reads and lists one entry per CDR3 protein. The data contain some 350,000 distinct CDR3 sequences, 10% to 15% of them singletons. The sequenced sample consisted of PBMCs or a T cell subset sorted from them (not recorded which). These receptors all stem from a man between 18 and 35 years old who had mild COVID-19 (a few samples of this study predate the infection). Cell type and time point are not known.

The J gene is TRBJ2-7, the V gene TRBV5-4; 9 bases align to TRBD2. V shed 4 bases and J 5 bases; nucleotides not matched to a gene: 10. The germline V gene has CDR1 SGHNT and CDR2 YYREEE (reference sequence). The CDR3 runs to 15 residues. CDR3 sequence reads: CASSPDSGRRDEQYF. As DNA, the CDR3 is TGTGCCAGCAGCCCGGATAGCGGGAGAAGAGACGAGCAGTACTTC.

This chain connects TRBV4-1 to TRBJ2-7, with a weak D call TRBD2 (5 bases). The CDR3 consists of 14 residues. From germline, CDR1 is MGHRA and CDR2 YSYEKL. The ends were cut back, 0 bases at V and 3 bases at J, with 9 bases in the middle. CDR3 DNA sequence: TGCGCCAGCAGCCAAGAAAACCGGGACTACGAGCAGTACTTC. This gives the protein CASSQENRDYEQYF.

The sample holds a few counts of this clonotype. The gene calls are TRBV3-1 and TRBJ1-2, with D unresolved. Trimming stripped 0 bases from V and 4 bases from J, with 9 bases between. Germline V CDR1 and CDR2: LGHDT, YNNKEL (reference sequence). The CDR3 contains 14 residues. This CDR3 is CASSQDAGSYGYTF. The CDR3 bases are TGTGCCAGCAGCCAAGATGCGGGGTCCTATGGCTACACCTTC.

This clonotype showed up just a few times. The gene calls are TRBV4-1 and TRBJ1-1; a weak D match, TRBD1 (5 bases). V lost 4 bases, J lost 5 bases, and 14 bases lay in between. This CDR3 has 14 residues. Germline CDR1 reads MGHRA; CDR2 reads YSYEKL. DNA of the CDR3: TGCGCCAGCAGCCCTACAGGACTGGGGACTGAAGCTTTCTTT. Translation gives CASSPTGLGTEAFF.

This clonotype came up many times. This rearrangement joins TRBV5-1 to TRBJ2-2; unclear D gene. Germline V CDR1 and CDR2: SGHRS, YFSETQ. V was clipped by 2 bases and J by 0 bases, with 8 bases between them. This CDR3 spans 15 amino acids. This CDR3 is CASSFRPANTGELFF. The CDR3 DNA sequence: TGCGCCAGCAGCTTCAGGCCCGCGAACACCGGGGAGCTGTTTTTT.

This chain links TRBV5-1 with TRBJ2-1, with 8 positions matching TRBD1. The CDR3 runs to 16 residues. In germline, CDR1 is SGHRS, CDR2 YFSETQ. V lost 3 bases and J lost 0; bases outside the gene matches: 5. CDR3 sequence: CASSSGTGNSYNEQFF. The CDR3 DNA is TGCGCCAGCAGCTCCGGGACAGGCAACTCCTACAATGAGCAGTTCTTC.

This clonotype showed up just a few times. The chain uses TRBV12-3 or TRBV12-4 and TRBJ1-2, with D maybe TRBD1 (6 bases). Trimming removed 4 bases from V and 3 bases from J, with 12 bases in between. CDR3 length equals 14 residues. The CDR3 nucleotides read TGTGCCAGCAGTTCTGGACAGAGGCACTATGGCTACACCTTC. Protein: CASSSGQRHYGYTF.

This clonotype was found a few times. The V and J genes are TRBV4-3 and TRBJ2-7, with 7 bases aligning to TRBD2. Trimming at V came to 1 base and at J to 3 bases, leaving 3 bases not matched to a gene. This CDR3 comprises 14 residues. Germline V gene sequence: CDR1 LGHNA, CDR2 YSLEER. The CDR3 spells CASSQGCGSYEQYV. In DNA form, the CDR3 reads TGCGCCAGCAGCCAAGGATGCGGGAGCTACGAGCAGTACGTC.

This clonotype was seen more than once but under ten times. This rearrangement joins TRBV7-9 to TRBJ2-5, with TRBD2 matching 9 bases. Trimming took 5 bases from V and 1 from J; bases not matched to a gene: 8. CDR1 is SEHNR, CDR2 FQNEAQ, per germline (reference sequence). This CDR3 comprises 16 residues. The CDR3: CASSTRSSGAQETQYF. The CDR3 DNA reads TGTGCCAGCAGCACCCGCTCTAGCGGGGCCCAAGAGACCCAGTACTTC.

Many counts were recorded for this clonotype. The rearrangement links TRBV11-2 to TRBJ1-2; the D is unclear. V was shortened by 3 bases and J by 1 base, with 3 bases between the two germline ends. The CDR3 is 12 residues long. Germline V gives CDR1 SGHAT, CDR2 FQNNGV. The CDR3 bases are TGTGCCAGCAGCTTCGATAACTATGGCTACACCTTC. Its protein is CASSFDNYGYTF.

The rearrangement uses TRBV28 and TRBJ2-7; D is uncertain. CDR3 length: 11 residues. Trimming removed 4 bases from V and 6 bases from J, with 7 bases in between. Germline CDR1 MDHEN, CDR2 SYDVKM. CDR3 sequence reads: CASSYTREQYV. CDR3 in DNA: TGTGCCAGCAGTTACACCCGCGAGCAGTACGTC.

The chain has TRBV5-4 and TRBJ1-4; 9 bases agree with TRBD1. The J segment lost 8 bases and the V segment lost 0 bases, leaving 2 bases of the junction unmatched. The length of the CDR3 is 14 residues. Germline V CDR1 and CDR2: SGHNT, YYREEE (reference sequence). DNA for the CDR3: TGTGCCAGCAGCTTGGTCGGGACAGGGGAAAAACTGTTTTTT. Encoded protein: CASSLVGTGEKLFF.

This clonotype showed up just a few times. The J gene is TRBJ2-3, the V gene TRBV5-1, with 10 bases fitting TRBD2. CDR3 length equals 16 residues. Trimming took 0 bases from V and 7 from J; bases not matched to a gene: 8. Germline V gene lookup returns CDR1 SGHRS and CDR2 YFSETQ. DNA of the CDR3: TGCGCCAGCAGCTTGGAGGTAGCGGGGGGCCGGAATACGCAGTATTTT. The encoded protein is CASSLEVAGGRNTQYF.

This rearrangement joins TRBV4-1 to TRBJ2-7; TRBD1 aligns across 11 bases. This CDR3 has 15 residues. After removal of 4 bases from V and 2 bases from J, the junction contained 4 bases not matched to a gene. Germline assignment: CDR1 MGHRA and CDR2 YSYEKL. The CDR3 DNA follows: TGCGCCAGCAGCCCCAGGACAGGGGGCGCCTACGAGCAGTACGTC. Encoded protein: CASSPRTGGAYEQYV.

This clonotype has more than one count but fewer than ten. The rearrangement uses TRBV15 and TRBJ2-1; 8 bases match TRBD1. CDR1 and CDR2 (germline): LNHNV, YYDKDF (reference sequence). V was clipped by 3 bases and J by 1 base; unmatched bases: 2. This CDR3 spans 15 amino acids. The DNA of the CDR3 is TGTGCCACCAGCAGGGACAGGGAATCCTACAATGAGCAGTTCTTC. This translates into CATSRDRESYNEQFF. The full variable domain, rest sourced from reference TRBV15 and TRBJ2-1, is DAMVIQNPRYQVTQFGKPVTLSCSQTLNHNVMYWYQQKSSQAPKLLFHYYDKDFNNEADTPDNFQSRRPNTSFCFLDIRSPGLGDTAMYLCATSRDRESYNEQFFGPGTRLTVL.

This clonotype was found a few times. This chain connects TRBV20-1 to TRBJ1-5, with 8 bases lining up with TRBD1. Germline CDR1 DFQATT, CDR2 SNEGSKA (reference sequence). V gave up 3 bases and J gave up 0 bases; unmatched junction bases: 4. CDR3 length: 15 amino acids. Here the CDR3 DNA reads TGCAGTGCTAGGGACAGGGTCCTTAGCAATCAGCCCCAGCATTTT. Protein: CSARDRVLSNQPQHF.

In its sample, this clonotype was seen a few times. This chain joins TRBV14 and TRBJ2-2; D possibly corresponds to TRBD1 (6 bases). The CDR3 totals 16 residues. Trimming shortened V by 2 bases and J by 3 bases, and 13 bases separated the two germline ends. Germline V lookup: CDR1 SGHDN, CDR2 FVKESK. The CDR3 DNA reads TGTGCCAGCAGCCAATGGGACACTCGAGACACCGGGGAGCTGTTTTTT. Encoded protein: CASSQWDTRDTGELFF.